A single T cell receptor (beta chain) is shown here with its context. The antigen is unknown. An end of the junction differs from the germline gene, which may be a read error. The source of the sample is a study of cytomegalovirus exposure and HLA in healthy donors. Across the whole study: A previous analysis identified around 120 million unique TCR beta sequences derived from roughly 180 million T cells. Study-wide results and caveats: Compared with the roughly 700-donor mean, an Asian-associated ancestry cluster reportedly had fewer N-insertions, according to a later analysis.

PCR primers comprised 60 Vbeta and 13 Jbeta primers. The method was immunoSEQ multiplex PCR; TCRdb's version includes in-frame clones alone and lacks a portion of them. The sample includes some 130,000 clones, roughly 79% of them seen just once. The CDR3 extends over 12 amino acids. Per the germline V gene, CDR1 is SEHNR and CDR2 is FQNEAQ (reference sequence). Sequencing was performed on PBMCs. This receptor was taken from a woman aged 45-65 years in good health and CMV-seronegative. V and J are TRBV7-9 and TRBJ1-1, with D perhaps matching TRBD1 (5 bases). The CDR3 region has the DNA TGTTCCAGCAGCTTTGGGGGGACTGAAGCTTTCTTT. This sequence encodes CSSSFGGTEAFF.